This T cell receptor (beta chain) was found in a study of cytomegalovirus exposure and HLA in healthy donors. Deletions cut 1 base from V and 7 bases from J, with 10 bases between. The CDR3 runs 12 residues. Per germline, CDR1 SQVTM and CDR2 ANQGSEA. PCR used 60 Vbeta primers and 13 Jbeta primers. Sequencing used immunoSEQ multiplex PCR; TCRdb keeps in-frame clones, though not all of them. The table includes 150,000 to 200,000 clones, roughly 85% detected once. General study results and limits: Earlier analysis found most TCR beta V segments productive about 90% or about 30% of the time. Accurate HLA-A and HLA-B prediction from TCR beta sequences was reported for most subjects. Looking again later, the authors saw that most CMV-associated TCR beta chains seemed HLA-restricted.

This clone showed up just a few times. Its antigen is undetermined. The receptor's source is a woman in her 30s in good health and CMV-seropositive. The rearrangement uses TRBV29-1 and TRBJ1-2; D might be TRBD1 (5 bases). Sequenced input: PBMCs. The CDR3 DNA reads as TGCAGCGTTGAAGGCAGGGAATTTGGCTACACCTTC. Encoded protein: CSVEGREFGYTF. The full variable domain, completed using reference TRBV29-1 and TRBJ1-2, is SAVISQKPSRDICQRGTSLTIQCQVDSQVTMMFWYRQQPGQSLTLIATANQGSEATYESGFVIDKFPISRPNLTFSTLTVSNMSPEDSSIYLCSVEGREFGYTFGSGTRLTVV.